This record covers a single TCR beta chain. Antigen: not known. The sorted Tregs were CD4+CD25+CD127-/low cells. Study-level points and caveats: Tumor Tregs overlapped most with tumor, then blood, naive CD4+ cells. Tumor memory CD4+ T cell TCR gene usage was found to cluster with blood and lymph node memory CD4+ cells and with lymph node naive CD4+ cells. Larger-cohort validation covered only one TCR beta V-J rearrangement.

Semi-nested PCR with Nested Universal Primer A followed constant-region reverse priming of full-length variable regions. TCRdb re-analysed the 5' RACE reads in MiXCR, keeping a single row per CDR3 protein. The sample comprises roughly 42,000 distinct CDR3 sequences, approximately 22% of which are singletons, and just over 4% rests with the top ten. The receptor's source is a female donor with breast cancer. The sequenced material came from Tregs sorted from blood.

Here the CDR3 DNA reads TGTGCCAGCAGTTTTATTTTCCGGGGTCGGTCCGAGCAGTACTTC. Its protein product is CASSFIFRGRSEQYF. This chain connects TRBV12-3 or TRBV12-4 to TRBJ2-7, with D perhaps matching TRBD2 (5 bases). V lost 3 bases and J lost 6, with 18 bases in between. This CDR3 spans 15 amino acids.